One and the same sample provided the 21 T cell receptor beta chains below, sequenced in a study of T cell changes during pregnancy in multiple sclerosis. TCRdb keeps only in-frame clones here, not all; method: immunoSEQ multiplex PCR. The sample contains more than 35,000 clones, around 94% of which appear only once. The source was CD8+ T cells from peripheral blood mononuclear cells, collected in the third trimester of pregnancy. These receptors all stem from a female donor with multiple sclerosis, enrolled in a pregnancy study.

This sequence joins TRBV5-4 and TRBJ1-1; TRBD1 matches 12 bases. The CDR3 totals 15 residues. The germline V gene has CDR1 SGHNT and CDR2 YYREEE (reference sequence). V shed 3 bases and J 6 bases; nucleotides not matched to a gene: 6. The CDR3 region has the DNA TGTGCCAGCAGCTGGGGACAGGGGGCGGAAGCTGAAGCTTTCTTT. Its translation: CASSWGQGAEAEAFF.

The chain links TRBV5-6 to TRBJ1-2; TRBD1 is a possible D gene (5 bases). The CDR3 length is 15 residues. Between the trimmed V and J ends, which lost 0 bases and 3 bases, there was a span of 12 bases. Germline loops: CDR1 SGHDT, CDR2 YYEEEE. CDR3 DNA: TGTGCCAGCAGCTTGGGTTCAGGGTGGGACTATGGCTACACCTTC. Translation: CASSLGSGWDYGYTF.

CDR3 sequence reads: CASSLGQNNEKLFF. The CDR3 DNA follows: TGTGCCAGCAGCTTGGGACAGAACAATGAAAAACTGTTTTTT. The chain recombines TRBV6-5 with TRBJ1-4, with TRBD1 identical over 7 bases. The CDR3 runs 14 residues. Germline CDR1 MNHEY, CDR2 SVGAGI. Trimming cost V 6 bases and J 5 bases; bases outside gene matches: 6.

The rearrangement uses TRBV19 and TRBJ2-3, with D unresolved. The CDR3 loop spans 14 amino acids. Germline-derived CDR1 and CDR2 are LNHDA and SQIVND (reference sequence). V lost 6 bases to trimming and J lost 2 bases, with 12 bases between them. CDR3 coding DNA: TGTGCCAGTAGACCCAAGTTAGCCACAGATACGCAGTATTTT. As protein: CASRPKLATDTQYF.

The chain combines TRBV9 with TRBJ1-1, with D uncertain. CDR3 length: 16 residues. Trimming left V 4 bases short and J 3 bases short, with 19 bases between. The germline CDR1 and CDR2 sequences are SGDLS and YYNGEE. The CDR3 coding sequence is TGTGCCAGCAGCCCTTCGGGCTTCGGGAGGGACACTGAAGCTTTCTTT. Amino acids: CASSPSGFGRDTEAFF.

The chain links TRBV15 to TRBJ1-4, with a possible D match to TRBD1 (5 bases). The CDR3 has 15 amino acids. From germline, CDR1 is LNHNV and CDR2 YYDKDF (reference sequence). The germline V and J ends were trimmed by 1 base and 8 bases, with 14 bases remaining between them. The CDR3 coding sequence is TGTGCCACCAGCAGAGTGGTAGGGGCAAGCGAAAAACTGTTTTTT. It encodes CATSRVVGASEKLFF.

This sequence joins TRBV27 and TRBJ1-5; D gene ambiguous. The V end was cut by 6 bases, the J end by 4 bases, with 19 bases between. The CDR3 has 16 residues. Germline-derived CDR1 and CDR2 are MNHEY and SMNVEV (reference sequence). The chain's CDR3 is CASRIGSGSENQPQHF. The CDR3 DNA follows: TGTGCCAGCAGAATAGGATCGGGGTCAGAGAATCAGCCCCAGCATTTT.

As to this clone: This CDR3 is also generated by other DNA sequences in the sample. This chain joins TRBV6-4 and TRBJ2-3; 11 bases line up with TRBD2. After removal of 0 bases from V and 3 bases from J, the junction contained 2 bases not matched to a gene. Germline V gives CDR1 MRHNA, CDR2 SNTAGT. The CDR3 covers 16 residues. CDR3 sequence: CASSDSSGGATDTQYF. The CDR3 nucleotides are TGTGCCAGCAGTGACTCTAGCGGGGGGGCGACAGATACGCAGTATTTT.

The chain links TRBV7-9 to TRBJ2-7; TRBD1 matches 8 bases. V shed 2 bases, J shed 2 bases, and the junction held 2 bases outside the gene matches. Germline loops: CDR1 SEHNR, CDR2 FQNEAQ (reference sequence). The CDR3 is 14 residues long. Here the CDR3 reads CASSLQGATYEQYF. The DNA of the CDR3 is TGTGCCAGCAGCTTACAGGGGGCAACCTACGAGCAGTACTTC.

The chain carries TRBV2 and TRBJ1-2, with D unclear. The length of the CDR3 is 15 residues. Trimming removed 0 bases at V and 8 bases at J, with 16 bases between. Germline V lookup: CDR1 SNHLY, CDR2 FYNNEI. CDR3 sequence reads: CASSEALDGEGGYTF. The CDR3 DNA reads as TGTGCCAGCAGTGAAGCGCTCGACGGGGAAGGCGGCTACACCTTC. Full variable domain (outside the CDR3, taken from reference TRBV2 and TRBJ1-2): EPEVTQTPSHQVTQMGQEVILRCVPISNHLYFYWYRQILGQKVEFLVSFYNNEISEKSEIFDDQFSVERPDGSNFTLKIRSTKLEDSAMYFCASSEALDGEGGYTFGSGTRLTVV.

V gene TRBV9 combines with J gene TRBJ2-5, with 10 nucleotides matching TRBD2. With 0 bases clipped from V and 2 bases from J, the junction kept 7 bases outside the gene matches. There are 17 residues in the CDR3. Germline CDR1 and CDR2: SGDLS and YYNGEE. The CDR3 is CASSVAGSGGLQETQYF. For the CDR3, the DNA is TGTGCCAGCAGCGTAGCCGGTAGCGGGGGGCTACAAGAGACCCAGTACTTC.

The genes are TRBV2 and TRBJ2-3, with 10 nucleotides matching TRBD2. The germline V gene has CDR1 SNHLY and CDR2 FYNNEI. This CDR3 has 14 amino acids. Trimming at V came to 8 bases and at J to 2 bases, leaving 4 bases not matched to a gene. The DNA of the CDR3 is TGTGCCAGCGCACTAGCGGGGCTCACAGATACGCAGTATTTT. Amino acid sequence: CASALAGLTDTQYF.

V is TRBV10-1 and J is TRBJ1-1; D uncertain. The germline CDR1 and CDR2 sequences are WNHNN and SYGVQD (reference sequence). There are 13 residues in the CDR3. The V and J ends lost 2 bases and 1 base respectively, with 5 bases between them. Here the CDR3 DNA reads TGCGCCAGCAGTGAGATGAGGAACACTGAAGCTTTCTTT. As protein: CASSEMRNTEAFF.

The chain has TRBV5-1 and TRBJ2-3; 10 bases fit TRBD2. From germline, CDR1 is SGHRS and CDR2 YFSETQ. The CDR3 has 16 residues. V trimming: 4 bases; J trimming: 1 base; junction bases outside the gene matches: 6. The DNA of the CDR3 is TGCGCCAGCAGCCCCCTAGCGGGGGAGCGCACAGATACGCAGTATTTT. This encodes CASSPLAGERTDTQYF.

The chain joins TRBV9 to TRBJ1-6; perhaps TRBD1 as D (6 bases). Per germline, CDR1 SGDLS and CDR2 YYNGEE. The CDR3 totals 17 residues. V lost 3 bases, J lost 0 bases, and 13 bases lay in between. CDR3 protein: CASSADSRSSYNSPLHF. The CDR3 DNA follows: TGTGCCAGCAGCGCGGACAGCCGGAGCTCCTATAATTCACCCCTCCACTTT.

The chain recombines TRBV5-1 with TRBJ2-5; D remains unclear. Germline-derived CDR1 and CDR2 are SGHRS and YFSETQ. Trimming took 4 bases from V and 5 from J, leaving 6 bases between them. The CDR3 consists of 11 residues. DNA for the CDR3: TGCGCCAGCAGCGTGTCGGAGACCCAGTACTTC. It is translated as CASSVSETQYF. Full variable domain (outside the CDR3, taken from reference TRBV5-1 and TRBJ2-5): KAGVTQTPRYLIKTRGQQVTLSCSPISGHRSVSWYQQTPGQGLQFLFEYFSETQRNKGNFPGRFSGRQFSNSRSEMNVSTLELGDSALYLCASSVSETQYFGPGTRLLVL.

V usage is TRBV4-1 and J usage is TRBJ2-2; TRBD1 might be the D (6 bases). The CDR3 contains 13 residues. The V end lost 3 bases, the J end lost 7 bases, and 9 bases lay between the germline ends. Germline CDR1 and CDR2: MGHRA and YSYEKL. CDR3 in amino acids: CASSQLGGGELFF. Written as DNA, the CDR3 is TGCGCCAGCAGCCAGCTAGGGGGCGGGGAGCTGTTTTTT.

This clone was seen a single time. The chain combines TRBV7-6 with TRBJ2-1; 11 nucleotides agree with TRBD2. With V trimmed by 1 base and J by 7 bases, 3 bases remained unmatched. The CDR3 totals 15 residues. Germline assignment: CDR1 SGHVS and CDR2 FNYEAQ. CDR3 residues: CASSLVAGGHNEQFF. The DNA of the CDR3 is TGTGCCAGCAGCTTAGTAGCGGGGGGGCATAATGAGCAGTTCTTC.

The gene calls are TRBV27 and TRBJ1-2; no clear D gene. This CDR3 is 14 amino acids long. V was pared by 0 bases and J by 6 bases, with 11 bases between. Per the germline V gene, CDR1 is MNHEY and CDR2 is SMNVEV (reference sequence). CDR3 region: CASSLSLGGDGYTF. CDR3 DNA: TGTGCCAGCAGTTTATCGTTGGGCGGGGATGGCTACACCTTC.

The genes are TRBV5-1 and TRBJ2-7, with 7 bases fitting TRBD1. After removal of 3 bases from V and 5 bases from J, the junction contained 11 bases not matched to a gene. CDR1 is SGHRS, CDR2 YFSETQ, per germline. This CDR3 has 15 residues. In DNA form, the CDR3 reads TGCGCCAGCAGCTCGGCCCCGACAGGGATCGACGAGCAGTACTTC. The encoded protein is CASSSAPTGIDEQYF.

A single count supports this clone. The chain has TRBV7-9 and TRBJ2-5; D is unclear. Germline-derived CDR1 and CDR2 are SEHNR and FQNEAQ (reference sequence). The CDR3 has 15 residues. The V and J ends lost 1 base and 2 bases respectively, with 11 bases between them. CDR3 sequence reads: CASSLVEAPQETQYF. The CDR3, as DNA: TGTGCCAGCAGCTTAGTAGAGGCCCCACAAGAGACCCAGTACTTC.